This T cell receptor (beta chain) emerged from a study of OX40 agonist ivuxolimab in advanced cancers. Study background: The drug used for patients, ivuxolimab, was an agonistic anti-OX40 (CD134) antibody. Patients undergoing dose escalation presented with hepatocellular carcinoma, melanoma, renal cell or head and neck cancer. Partial responses occurred in three patients (one hepatocellular carcinoma, two cutaneous melanoma).

Patients had blood sampled at baseline and again on cycle 4 day 1 and cycle 7 day 1. V was cut by 2 bases and J by 8 bases, with 21 bases left in between. CDR3 length equals 16 residues. CDR1 is MNHEY, CDR2 SVGAGI, per germline. Clones were sequenced by immunoSEQ multiplex PCR, and TCRdb holds only the in-frame ones, with some missing. Of some 82,000 clones in the sample, 91% are singletons; the top ten hold about 2.5%. The chain has TRBV6-5 and TRBJ1-2; D is perhaps TRBD1 (6 bases). The sequencing here drew on CD4+ or CD8+ T cells sorted from blood, taken in a trial of the OX40 agonist ivuxolimab. The source of this sequence is an adult with an advanced solid tumor such as melanoma, head and neck, liver or kidney cancer. The CDR3: CASSYKGAGATGGYTF. CDR3 DNA: TGTGCCAGCAGTTACAAGGGCGCAGGGGCGACTGGGGGCTACACCTTC.